This TCR beta chain appears in the sequencing data of a study of vaccination and CD4 T cells after COVID-19. Whole-study context: Stimulation of cells relied on overlapping spike peptides derived from SARS-CoV-2, HCoV-NL63, HCoV-OC43 and HCoV-229E. The control cultures got either a CEFX pool, an HIV-1 Nef pool, or no peptide at all.

This sample's treatment: roughly 10-day PBMC culture with coronavirus spike peptide pools or control peptides (ViraFEST assay). Every well contained 2.1 million or so PBMCs, which were grown with approximately 9.6 IU/ml IL-2 and approximately 9.9 ug/ml peptide pools. The Oncomine TCR Beta short-read assay was applied to DNA of cultured CD4+ T cells. TCRdb redid the calling of the PCR reads with MiXCR, one entry per CDR3 protein. This sample has about 17,000 distinct CDR3 sequences, with 65% to 80% found just once. On this clonotype itself: Its antigen is still unknown.

The J segment lost 5 bases and the V segment lost 2 bases, leaving 9 bases of the junction unmatched. The CDR3 sequence is 16 residues long. CDR1 is DFQATT, CDR2 SNEGSKA, per germline (reference sequence). Sequenced material: CD4+ T cells from blood, cultured in vitro. The chain combines TRBV20-1 with TRBJ2-1; 10 bases line up with TRBD2. This clonotype was sampled from a human donor who had recovered from COVID-19. The CDR3 spells CSARYASGGDHNEQFF. The DNA for the CDR3 is TGCAGTGCTAGATACGCTAGCGGGGGTGACCACAATGAGCAGTTCTTC.